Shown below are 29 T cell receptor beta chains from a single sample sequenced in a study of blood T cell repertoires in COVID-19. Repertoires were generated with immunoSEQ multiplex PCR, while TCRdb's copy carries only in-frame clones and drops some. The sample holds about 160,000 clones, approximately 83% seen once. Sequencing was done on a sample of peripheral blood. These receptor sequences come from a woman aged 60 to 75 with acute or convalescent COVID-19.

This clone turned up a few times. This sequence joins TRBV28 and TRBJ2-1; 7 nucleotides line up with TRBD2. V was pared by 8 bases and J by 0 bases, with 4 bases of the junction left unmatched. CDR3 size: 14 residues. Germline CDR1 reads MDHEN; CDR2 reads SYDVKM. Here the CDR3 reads CASGRTSSYNEQFF. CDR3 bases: TGTGCCAGCGGGCGGACTAGCTCCTACAATGAGCAGTTCTTC.

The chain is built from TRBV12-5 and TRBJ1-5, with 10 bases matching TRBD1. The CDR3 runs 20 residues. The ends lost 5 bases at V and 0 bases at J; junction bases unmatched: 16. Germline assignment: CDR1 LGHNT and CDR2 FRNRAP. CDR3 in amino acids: CASGVNGQGGTHYSNQPQHF. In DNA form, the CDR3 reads TGTGCTAGTGGTGTAAACGGACAGGGGGGAACCCATTATAGCAATCAGCCCCAGCATTTT.

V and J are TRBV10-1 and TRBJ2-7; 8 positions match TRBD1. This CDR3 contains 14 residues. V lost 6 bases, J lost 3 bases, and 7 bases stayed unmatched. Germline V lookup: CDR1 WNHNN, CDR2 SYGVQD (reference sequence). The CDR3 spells CASRAGTGGYEQYF. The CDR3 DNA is TGCGCCAGCAGGGCCGGGACAGGTGGCTACGAGCAGTACTTC.

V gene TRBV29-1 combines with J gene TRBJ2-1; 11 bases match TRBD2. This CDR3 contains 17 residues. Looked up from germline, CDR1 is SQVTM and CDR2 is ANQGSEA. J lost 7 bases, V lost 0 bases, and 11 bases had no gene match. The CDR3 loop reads CSVEDGVVSGGANEQFF. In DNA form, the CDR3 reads TGCAGCGTTGAAGATGGAGTGGTTAGCGGGGGGGCGAATGAGCAGTTCTTC.

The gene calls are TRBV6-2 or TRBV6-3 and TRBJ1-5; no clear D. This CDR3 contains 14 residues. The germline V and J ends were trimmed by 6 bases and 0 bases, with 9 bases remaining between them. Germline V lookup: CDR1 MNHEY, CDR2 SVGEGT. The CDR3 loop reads CASSPQFSNQPQHF. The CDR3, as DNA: TGTGCCAGCAGCCCACAGTTTAGCAATCAGCCCCAGCATTTT.

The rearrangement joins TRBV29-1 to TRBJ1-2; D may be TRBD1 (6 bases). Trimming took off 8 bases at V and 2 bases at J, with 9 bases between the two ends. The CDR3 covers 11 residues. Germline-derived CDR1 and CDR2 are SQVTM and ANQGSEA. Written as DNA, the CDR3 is TGCAGCACCACAGGGAACTATGGCTACACCTTC. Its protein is CSTTGNYGYTF.

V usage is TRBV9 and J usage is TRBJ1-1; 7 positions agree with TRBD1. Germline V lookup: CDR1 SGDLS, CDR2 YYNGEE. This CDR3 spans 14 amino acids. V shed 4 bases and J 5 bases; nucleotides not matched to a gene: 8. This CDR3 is CASSPEGAKTEAFF. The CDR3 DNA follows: TGTGCCAGCAGCCCAGAGGGGGCGAAGACTGAAGCTTTCTTT.

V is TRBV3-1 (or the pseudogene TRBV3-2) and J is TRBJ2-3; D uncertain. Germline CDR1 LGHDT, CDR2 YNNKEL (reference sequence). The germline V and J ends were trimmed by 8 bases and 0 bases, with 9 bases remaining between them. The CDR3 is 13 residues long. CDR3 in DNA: TGTGCCAGCTCTCGCGGTAGCACAGATACGCAGTATTTT. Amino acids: CASSRGSTDTQYF.

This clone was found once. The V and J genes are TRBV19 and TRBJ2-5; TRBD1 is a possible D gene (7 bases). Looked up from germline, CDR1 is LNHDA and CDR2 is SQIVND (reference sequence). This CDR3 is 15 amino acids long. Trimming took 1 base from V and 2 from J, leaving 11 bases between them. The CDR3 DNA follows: TGTGCCAGTAGTATAGGGGCAGGGGGGCAAGAGACCCAGTACTTC. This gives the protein CASSIGAGGQETQYF.

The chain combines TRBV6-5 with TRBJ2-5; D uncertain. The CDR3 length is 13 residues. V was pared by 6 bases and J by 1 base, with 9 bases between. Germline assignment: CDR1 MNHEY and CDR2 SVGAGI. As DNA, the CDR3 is TGTGCCAGCAGACCGACTTCCCAAGAGACCCAGTACTTC. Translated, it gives CASRPTSQETQYF.

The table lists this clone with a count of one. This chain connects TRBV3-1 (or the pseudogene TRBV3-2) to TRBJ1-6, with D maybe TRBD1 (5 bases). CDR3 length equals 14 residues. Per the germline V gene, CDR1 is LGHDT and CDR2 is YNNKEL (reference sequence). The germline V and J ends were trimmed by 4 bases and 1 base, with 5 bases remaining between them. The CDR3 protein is CASSPGSYNSPLHF. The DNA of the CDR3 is TGTGCCAGCAGCCCAGGGTCCTATAATTCACCCCTCCACTTT.

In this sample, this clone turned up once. CDR3 in amino acids: CASSHDSGTGGNSPLHF. The CDR3 nucleotides read TGTGCCAGCAGCCACGATTCCGGGACAGGGGGTAACTCACCCCTCCACTTT. This chain links TRBV4-2 with TRBJ1-6; 11 nucleotides agree with TRBD1. The J segment lost 10 bases and the V segment lost 3 bases, leaving 11 bases of the junction unmatched. Germline V gives CDR1 LGHNA, CDR2 YNFKEQ. The CDR3 sequence is 17 residues long.

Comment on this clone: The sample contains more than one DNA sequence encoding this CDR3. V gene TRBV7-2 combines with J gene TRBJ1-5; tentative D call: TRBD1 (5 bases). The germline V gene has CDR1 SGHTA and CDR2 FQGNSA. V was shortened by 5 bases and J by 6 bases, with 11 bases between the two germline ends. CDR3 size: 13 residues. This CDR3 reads CASSLGGPQPQHF. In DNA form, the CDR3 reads TGTGCCAGCAGCCTGGGGGGACCTCAGCCCCAGCATTTT.

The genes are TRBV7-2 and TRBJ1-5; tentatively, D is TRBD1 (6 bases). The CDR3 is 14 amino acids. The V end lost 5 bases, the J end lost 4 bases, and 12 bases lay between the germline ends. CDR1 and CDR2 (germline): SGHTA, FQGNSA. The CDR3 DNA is TGTGCCAGCAGCATCCGGGACAAGAATCAGCCCCAGCATTTT. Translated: CASSIRDKNQPQHF.

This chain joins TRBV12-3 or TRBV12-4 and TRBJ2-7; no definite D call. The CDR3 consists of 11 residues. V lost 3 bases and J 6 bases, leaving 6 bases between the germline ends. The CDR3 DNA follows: TGTGCCAGCAGTTTCGGTCCCGAGCAGTACTTC. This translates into CASSFGPEQYF.

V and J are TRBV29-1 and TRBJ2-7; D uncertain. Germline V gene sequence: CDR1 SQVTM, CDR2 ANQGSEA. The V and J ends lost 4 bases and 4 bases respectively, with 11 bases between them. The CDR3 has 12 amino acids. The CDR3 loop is CSVAAGTYEQYF. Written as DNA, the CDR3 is TGCAGCGTTGCCGCAGGAACATACGAGCAGTACTTC.

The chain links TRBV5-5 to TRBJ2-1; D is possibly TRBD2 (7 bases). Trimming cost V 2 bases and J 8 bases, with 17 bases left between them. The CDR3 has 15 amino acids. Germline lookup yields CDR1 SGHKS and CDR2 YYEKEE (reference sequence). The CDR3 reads CASSLGGGAVDEQFF. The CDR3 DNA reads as TGTGCCAGCAGCTTAGGTGGGGGGGCCGTGGATGAGCAGTTCTTC.

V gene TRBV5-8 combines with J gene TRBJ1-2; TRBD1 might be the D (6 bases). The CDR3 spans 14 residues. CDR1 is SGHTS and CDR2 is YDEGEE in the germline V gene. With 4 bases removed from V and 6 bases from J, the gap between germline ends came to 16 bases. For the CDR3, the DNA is TGTGCCAGCAGCGGCCCGGGGGGCGGTCATGGCTACACCTTC. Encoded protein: CASSGPGGGHGYTF. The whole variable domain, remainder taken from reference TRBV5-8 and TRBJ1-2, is EAGVTQSPTHLIKTRGQQATLRCSPISGHTSVYWYQQALGLGLQFLLWYDEGEERNRGNFPPRFSGRQFPNYSSELNVNALELEDSALYLCASSGPGGGHGYTFGSGTRLTVV.

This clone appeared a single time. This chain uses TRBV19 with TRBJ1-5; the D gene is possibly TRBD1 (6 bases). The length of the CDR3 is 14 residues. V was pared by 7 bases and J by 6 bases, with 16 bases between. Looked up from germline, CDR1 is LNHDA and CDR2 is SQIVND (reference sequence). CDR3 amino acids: CASIEPGAGQPQHF. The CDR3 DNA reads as TGTGCCAGTATTGAACCAGGGGCGGGTCAGCCCCAGCATTTT. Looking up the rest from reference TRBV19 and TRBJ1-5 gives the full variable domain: DGGITQSPKYLFRKEGQNVTLSCEQNLNHDAMYWYRQDPGQGLRLIYYSQIVNDFQKGDIAEGYSVSREKKESFPLTVTSAQKNPTAFYLCASIEPGAGQPQHFGDGTRLSIL.

The CDR3 protein is CASSPGGNYGYTF. The CDR3 region has the DNA TGCGCCAGCAGCCCCGGGGGGAACTATGGCTACACCTTC. The chain uses TRBV4-3 and TRBJ1-2; weak D call: TRBD1 (5 bases). V lost 4 bases to trimming and J lost 2 bases, with 8 bases between them. This CDR3 region has 13 residues. Germline V gene data show CDR1 as LGHNA and CDR2 as YSLEER.

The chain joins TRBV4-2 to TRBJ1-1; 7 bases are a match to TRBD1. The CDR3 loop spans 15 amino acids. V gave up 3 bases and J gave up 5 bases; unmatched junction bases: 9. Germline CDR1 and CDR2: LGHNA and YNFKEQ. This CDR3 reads CASSQPQGQVTEAFF. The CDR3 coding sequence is TGTGCCAGCAGCCAGCCACAGGGGCAGGTTACTGAAGCTTTCTTT.

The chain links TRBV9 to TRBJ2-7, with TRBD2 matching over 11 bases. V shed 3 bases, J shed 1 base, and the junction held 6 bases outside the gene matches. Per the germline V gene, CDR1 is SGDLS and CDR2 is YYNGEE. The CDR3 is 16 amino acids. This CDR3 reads CASSGPGLAASYEQYF. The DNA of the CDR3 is TGTGCCAGCAGCGGGCCGGGACTAGCGGCGTCCTACGAGCAGTACTTC. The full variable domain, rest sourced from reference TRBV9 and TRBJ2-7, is DSGVTQTPKHLITATGQRVTLRCSPRSGDLSVYWYQQSLDQGLQFLIQYYNGEERAKGNILERFSAQQFPDLHSELNLSSLELGDSALYFCASSGPGLAASYEQYFGPGTRLTVT.

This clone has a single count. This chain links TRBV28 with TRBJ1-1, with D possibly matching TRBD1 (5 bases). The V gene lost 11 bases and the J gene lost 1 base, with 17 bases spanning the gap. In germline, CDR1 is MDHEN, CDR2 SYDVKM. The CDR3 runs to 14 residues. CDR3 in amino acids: CAGTGGKRNTEAFF. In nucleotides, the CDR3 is TGTGCCGGCACAGGAGGTAAGAGGAACACTGAAGCTTTCTTT.

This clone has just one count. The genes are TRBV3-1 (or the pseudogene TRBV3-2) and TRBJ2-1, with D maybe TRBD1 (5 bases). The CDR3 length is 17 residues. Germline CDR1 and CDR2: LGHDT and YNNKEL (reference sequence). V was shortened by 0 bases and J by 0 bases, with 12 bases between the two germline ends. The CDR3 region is CASSQDGAPSSYNEQFF. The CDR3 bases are TGTGCCAGCAGCCAAGATGGGGCTCCTAGCTCCTACAATGAGCAGTTCTTC.

CDR3 coding DNA: TGTGCCAGCAGCAAAGGGATGGGCGAACTCTACTATGGCTACACCTTC. It is translated as CASSKGMGELYYGYTF. V usage is TRBV21-1 and J usage is TRBJ1-2; the listed D gene, TRBD1, was not tested against the DNA. TRBV21-1 constitutes a pseudogene. The CDR3 is made up of 16 amino acids.

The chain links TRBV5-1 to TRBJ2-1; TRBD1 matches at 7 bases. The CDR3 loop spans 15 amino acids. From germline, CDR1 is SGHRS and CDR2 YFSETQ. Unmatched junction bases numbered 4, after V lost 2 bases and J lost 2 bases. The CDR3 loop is CASSFPRGPYNEQFF. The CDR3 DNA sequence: TGCGCCAGCAGCTTCCCGAGGGGGCCCTACAATGAGCAGTTCTTC.

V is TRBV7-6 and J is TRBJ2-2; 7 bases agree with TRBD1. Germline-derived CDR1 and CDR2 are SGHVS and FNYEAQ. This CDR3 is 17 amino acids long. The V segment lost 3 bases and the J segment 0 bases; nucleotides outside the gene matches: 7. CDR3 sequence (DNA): TGTGCCAGCAGCTTTCCCAAGGGACAGTCGAACACCGGGGAGCTGTTTTTT. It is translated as CASSFPKGQSNTGELFF.

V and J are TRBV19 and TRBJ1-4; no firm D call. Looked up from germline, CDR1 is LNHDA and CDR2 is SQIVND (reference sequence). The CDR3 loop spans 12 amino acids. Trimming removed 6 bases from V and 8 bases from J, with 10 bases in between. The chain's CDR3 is CASSRRPEKLFF. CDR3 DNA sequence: TGTGCCAGTAGCAGGCGTCCGGAAAAACTGTTTTTT.

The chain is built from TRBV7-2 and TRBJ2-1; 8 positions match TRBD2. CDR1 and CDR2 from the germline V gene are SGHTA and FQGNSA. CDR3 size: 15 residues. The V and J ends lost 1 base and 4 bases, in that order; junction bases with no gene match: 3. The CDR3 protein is CASSLVASGYNEQFF. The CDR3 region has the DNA TGTGCCAGCAGCTTAGTGGCTAGCGGGTACAATGAGCAGTTCTTC.